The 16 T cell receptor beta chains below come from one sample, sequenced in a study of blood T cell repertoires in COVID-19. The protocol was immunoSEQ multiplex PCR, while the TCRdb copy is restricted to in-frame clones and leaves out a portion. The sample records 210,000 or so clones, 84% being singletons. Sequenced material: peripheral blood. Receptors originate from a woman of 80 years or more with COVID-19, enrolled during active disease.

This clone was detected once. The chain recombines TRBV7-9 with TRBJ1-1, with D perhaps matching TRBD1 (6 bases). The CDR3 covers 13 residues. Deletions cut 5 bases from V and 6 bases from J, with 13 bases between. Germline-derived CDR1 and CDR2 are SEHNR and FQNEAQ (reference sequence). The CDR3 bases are TGTGCCAGCAGCCCACAGGGTATCTCTGAAGCTTTCTTT. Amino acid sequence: CASSPQGISEAFF.

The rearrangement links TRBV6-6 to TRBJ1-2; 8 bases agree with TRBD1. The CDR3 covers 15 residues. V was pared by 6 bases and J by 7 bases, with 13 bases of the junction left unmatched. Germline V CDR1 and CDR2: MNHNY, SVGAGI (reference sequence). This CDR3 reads CASRRTGGPWFGYTF. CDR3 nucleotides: TGTGCCAGCAGGCGCACAGGGGGACCATGGTTTGGCTACACCTTC.

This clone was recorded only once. CDR3 nucleotide sequence: TGCGCCAGCAGCCAAGAGGGGGGGAACTATGGCTACACCTTC. This gives the protein CASSQEGGNYGYTF. The rearrangement links TRBV4-1 to TRBJ1-2; D might be TRBD1 (5 bases). The CDR3 loop spans 14 amino acids. The V end was cut by 0 bases, the J end by 2 bases, with 7 bases between. CDR1 and CDR2 from the germline V gene are MGHRA and YSYEKL.

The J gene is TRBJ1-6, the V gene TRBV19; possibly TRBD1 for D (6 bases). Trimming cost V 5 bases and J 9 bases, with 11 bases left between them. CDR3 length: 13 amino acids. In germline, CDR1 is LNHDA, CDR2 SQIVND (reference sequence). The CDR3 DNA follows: TGTGCCAGTAGTCCAACAGGGAGTTCACCCCTCCACTTT. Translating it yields CASSPTGSSPLHF.

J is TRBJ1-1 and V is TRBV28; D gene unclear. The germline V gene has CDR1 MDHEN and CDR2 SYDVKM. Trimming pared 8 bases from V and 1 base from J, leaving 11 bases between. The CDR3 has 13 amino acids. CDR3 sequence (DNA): TGTGCCAGCCTTCTTACAGCGAACACTGAAGCTTTCTTT. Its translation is CASLLTANTEAFF.

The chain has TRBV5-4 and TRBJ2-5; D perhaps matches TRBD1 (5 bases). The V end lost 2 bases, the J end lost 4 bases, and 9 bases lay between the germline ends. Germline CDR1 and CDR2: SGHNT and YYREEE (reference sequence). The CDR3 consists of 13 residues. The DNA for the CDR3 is TGTGCCAGCAGCTTCAGGGTTCGAGAGACCCAGTACTTC. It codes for CASSFRVRETQYF.

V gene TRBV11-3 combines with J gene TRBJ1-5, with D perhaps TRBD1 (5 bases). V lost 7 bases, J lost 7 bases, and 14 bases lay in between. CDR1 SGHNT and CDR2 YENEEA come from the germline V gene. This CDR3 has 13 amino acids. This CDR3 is CASIPGVGQPQHF. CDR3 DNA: TGTGCCAGCATTCCGGGGGTTGGACAGCCCCAGCATTTT.

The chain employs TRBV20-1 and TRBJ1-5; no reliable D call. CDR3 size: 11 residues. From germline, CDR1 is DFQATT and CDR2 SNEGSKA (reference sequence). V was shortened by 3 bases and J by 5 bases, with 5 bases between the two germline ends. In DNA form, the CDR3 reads TGCAGTGCTAGCTCTGATCAGCCCCAGCATTTT. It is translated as CSASSDQPQHF.

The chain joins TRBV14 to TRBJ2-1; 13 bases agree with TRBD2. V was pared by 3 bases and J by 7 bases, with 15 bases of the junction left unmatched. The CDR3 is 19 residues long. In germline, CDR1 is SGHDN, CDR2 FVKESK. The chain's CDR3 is CASSHLEGRTSGSLNEQFF. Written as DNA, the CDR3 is TGTGCCAGCAGCCACCTGGAGGGTCGGACTAGCGGGAGTTTAAATGAGCAGTTCTTC. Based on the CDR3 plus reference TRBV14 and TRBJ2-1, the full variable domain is EAGVTQFPSHSVIEKGQTVTLRCDPISGHDNLYWYRRVMGKEIKFLLHFVKESKQDESGMPNNRFLAERTGGTYSTLKVQPAELEDSGVYFCASSHLEGRTSGSLNEQFFGPGTRLTVL.

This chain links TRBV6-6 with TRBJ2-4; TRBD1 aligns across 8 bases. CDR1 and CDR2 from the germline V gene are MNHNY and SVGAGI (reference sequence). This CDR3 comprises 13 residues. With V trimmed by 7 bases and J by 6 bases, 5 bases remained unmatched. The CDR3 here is CASNTGGLNIQYF. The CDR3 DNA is TGTGCCAGCAACACAGGGGGGTTAAACATTCAGTACTTC.

Here the CDR3 reads CASSLPGGTLGTEAFF. DNA of the CDR3: TGCGCCAGCAGCCTCCCTGGGGGGACCCTGGGCACTGAAGCTTTCTTT. The rearrangement links TRBV4-1 to TRBJ1-1; D is perhaps TRBD1 (5 bases). The germline gives CDR1 MGHRA, CDR2 YSYEKL. The CDR3 has 16 amino acids. The ends were cut back, 4 bases at V and 4 bases at J, with 19 bases in the middle.

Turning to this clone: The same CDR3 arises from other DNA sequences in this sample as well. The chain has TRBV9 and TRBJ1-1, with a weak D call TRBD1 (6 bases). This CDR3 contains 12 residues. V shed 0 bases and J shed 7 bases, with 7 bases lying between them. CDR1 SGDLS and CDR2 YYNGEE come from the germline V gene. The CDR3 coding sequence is TGTGCCAGCAGCGTAGGAGGGGGTGAAGCTTTCTTT. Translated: CASSVGGGEAFF.

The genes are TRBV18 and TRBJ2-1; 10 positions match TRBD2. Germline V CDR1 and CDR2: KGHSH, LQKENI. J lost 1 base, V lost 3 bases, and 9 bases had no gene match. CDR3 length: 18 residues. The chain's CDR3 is CASSPQRGGGGSYNEQFF. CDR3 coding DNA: TGTGCCAGCTCACCCCAGCGGGGGGGCGGAGGGTCCTACAATGAGCAGTTCTTC.

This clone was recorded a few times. CDR3 protein: CASASEGTANYGYTF. CDR3 nucleotides: TGTGCCAGCGCCTCGGAGGGGACAGCTAACTATGGCTACACCTTC. This sequence joins TRBV7-2 and TRBJ1-2; TRBD1 aligns across 7 bases. This CDR3 is built from 15 residues. In germline, CDR1 is SGHTA, CDR2 FQGNSA. After removal of 8 bases from V and 0 bases from J, the junction contained 9 bases not matched to a gene.

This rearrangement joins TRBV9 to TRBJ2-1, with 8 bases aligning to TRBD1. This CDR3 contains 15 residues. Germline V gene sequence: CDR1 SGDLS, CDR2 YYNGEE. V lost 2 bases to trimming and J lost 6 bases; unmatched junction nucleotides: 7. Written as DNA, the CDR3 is TGTGCCAGCAGCGTTCTACAGGGGGGAGGCAATGAGCAGTTCTTC. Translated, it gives CASSVLQGGGNEQFF.

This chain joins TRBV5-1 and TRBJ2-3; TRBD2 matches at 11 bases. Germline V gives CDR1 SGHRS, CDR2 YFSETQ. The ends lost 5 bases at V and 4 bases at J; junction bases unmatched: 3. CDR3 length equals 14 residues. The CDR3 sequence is CASRISGRADTQYF. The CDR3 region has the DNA TGCGCCAGCAGGATTAGCGGGAGGGCAGATACGCAGTATTTT.